This TCR beta chain was found in a study of shared clonotypes between healthy human individuals. Germline V CDR1 and CDR2: PRHDT, FYEKMQ (reference sequence). V shed 5 bases and J 5 bases; nucleotides not matched to a gene: 11. The CDR3 totals 16 residues. Terminally differentiated effector memory CD45RA+ cells were excluded by CCR7 positive selection of CD45RO-negative cells. Only Caucasian adults living in Nashville, Tennessee served as donors. Repertoires were generated with immunoSEQ multiplex PCR, while TCRdb's copy carries only in-frame clones and drops some. The table includes around 2,000,000 clones, under 95% detected once.

The sequenced sample consisted of naive CD8+ T cells from PBMCs. The receptor comes from a young man in good health. Some clones in this sample may be carry-over from other donors' samples. This chain connects TRBV13 to TRBJ1-4; 7 positions agree with TRBD1. CDR3 in DNA: TGTGCCAGCAGCCACCGGGACAGTTTTATCAATGAAAAACTGTTTTTT. Residues: CASSHRDSFINEKLFF.